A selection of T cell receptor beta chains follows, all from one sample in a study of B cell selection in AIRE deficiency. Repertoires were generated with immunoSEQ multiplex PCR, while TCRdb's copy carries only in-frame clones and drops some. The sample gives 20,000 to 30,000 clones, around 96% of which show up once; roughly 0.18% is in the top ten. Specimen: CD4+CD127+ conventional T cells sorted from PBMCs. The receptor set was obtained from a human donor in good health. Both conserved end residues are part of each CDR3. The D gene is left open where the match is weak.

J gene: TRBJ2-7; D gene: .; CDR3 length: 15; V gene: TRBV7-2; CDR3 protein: CASSPPGRVTYEQYF; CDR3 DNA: TGTGCCAGCAGCCCCCCCGGACGCGTCACCTACGAGCAGTACTTC
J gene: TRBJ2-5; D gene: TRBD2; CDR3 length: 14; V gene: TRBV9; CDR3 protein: CASSVRSGVETQYF; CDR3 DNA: TGTGCCAGCAGCGTTCGGAGCGGGGTTGAGACCCAGTACTTC
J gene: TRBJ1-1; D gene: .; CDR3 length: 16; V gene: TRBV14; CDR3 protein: CASSSKYPIGRTEAFF; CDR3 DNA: TGTGCCAGCAGCTCTAAATATCCCATTGGGCGGACTGAAGCTTTCTTT
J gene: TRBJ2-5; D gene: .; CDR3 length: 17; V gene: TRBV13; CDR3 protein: CASSLGLLGQQQETQYF; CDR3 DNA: TGTGCCAGCAGCTTAGGCCTGTTAGGGCAACAACAAGAGACCCAGTACTTC
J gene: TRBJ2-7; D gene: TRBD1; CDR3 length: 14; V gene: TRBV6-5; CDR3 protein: CASSRRDRPYEQYF; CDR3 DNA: TGTGCCAGCAGTCGCCGGGACAGGCCGTACGAGCAGTACTTC
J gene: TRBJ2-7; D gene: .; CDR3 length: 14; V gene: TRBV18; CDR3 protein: CASSPRQVTYEQYF; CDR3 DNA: TGTGCCAGCTCACCCCGACAGGTCACCTACGAGCAGTACTTC
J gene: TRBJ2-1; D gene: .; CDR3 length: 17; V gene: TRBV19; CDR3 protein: CASSMTRPGAAYNEQFF; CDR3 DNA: TGTGCCAGTAGTATGACGAGGCCGGGGGCCGCCTACAATGAGCAGTTCTTC
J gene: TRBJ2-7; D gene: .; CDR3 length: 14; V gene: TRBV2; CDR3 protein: CASTPRSSSYEQYF; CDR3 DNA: TGTGCCAGCACCCCCCGGTCGAGCTCCTACGAGCAGTACTTC
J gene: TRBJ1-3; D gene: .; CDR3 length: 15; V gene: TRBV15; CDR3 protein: CATSREWTSGNTIYF; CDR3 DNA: TGTGCCACCAGCAGAGAGTGGACTTCTGGAAACACCATATATTTT
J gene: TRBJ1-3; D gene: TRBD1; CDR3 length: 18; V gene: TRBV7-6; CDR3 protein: CASSLAPGQGAYGNTIYF; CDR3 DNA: TGTGCCAGCAGCTTAGCCCCTGGACAGGGGGCTTATGGAAACACCATATATTTT
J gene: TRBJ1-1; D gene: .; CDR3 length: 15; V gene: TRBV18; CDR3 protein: CASSPAPGMNTEAFF; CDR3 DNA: TGTGCCAGCTCACCAGCTCCGGGGATGAACACTGAAGCTTTCTTT
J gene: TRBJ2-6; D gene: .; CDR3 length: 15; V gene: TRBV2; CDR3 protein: CASSESTRGANVLTF; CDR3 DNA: TGTGCCAGCAGTGAATCAACTAGGGGGGCCAACGTCCTGACTTTC
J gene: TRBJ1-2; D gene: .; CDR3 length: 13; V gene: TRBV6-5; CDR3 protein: CASSYSGNYGYTF; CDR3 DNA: TGTGCCAGCAGTTACTCTGGTAACTATGGCTACACCTTC
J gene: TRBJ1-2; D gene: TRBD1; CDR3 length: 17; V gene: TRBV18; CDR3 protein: CASSPGESGGVGYGYTF; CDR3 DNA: TGTGCCAGCTCACCAGGGGAGTCAGGGGGCGTCGGATATGGCTACACCTTC
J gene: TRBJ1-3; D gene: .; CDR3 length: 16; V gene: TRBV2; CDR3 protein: CASSEAALSSGNTIYF; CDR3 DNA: TGTGCCAGCAGTGAAGCGGCCCTGAGCTCTGGAAACACCATATATTTT
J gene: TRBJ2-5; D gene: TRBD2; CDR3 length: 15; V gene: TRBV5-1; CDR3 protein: CASSLSLAGKETQYF; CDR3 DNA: TGCGCCAGCAGCTTGAGCCTAGCGGGGAAAGAGACCCAGTACTTC
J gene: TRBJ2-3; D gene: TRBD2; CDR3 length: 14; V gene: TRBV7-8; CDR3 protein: CASSVGGATDTQYF; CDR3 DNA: TGTGCCAGCAGCGTCGGGGGGGCGACAGATACGCAGTATTTT